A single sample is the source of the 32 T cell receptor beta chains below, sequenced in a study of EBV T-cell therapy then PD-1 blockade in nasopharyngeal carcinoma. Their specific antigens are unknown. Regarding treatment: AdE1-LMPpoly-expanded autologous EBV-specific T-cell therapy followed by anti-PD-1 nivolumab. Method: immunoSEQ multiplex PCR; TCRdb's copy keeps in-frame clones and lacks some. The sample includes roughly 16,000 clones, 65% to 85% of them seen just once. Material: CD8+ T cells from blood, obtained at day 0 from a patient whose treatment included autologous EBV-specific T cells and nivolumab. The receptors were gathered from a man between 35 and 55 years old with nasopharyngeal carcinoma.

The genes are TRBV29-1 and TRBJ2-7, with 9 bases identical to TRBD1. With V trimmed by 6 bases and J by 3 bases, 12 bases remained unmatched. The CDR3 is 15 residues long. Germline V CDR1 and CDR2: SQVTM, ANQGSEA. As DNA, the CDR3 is TGCAGCGTCGGTCCCGGGACAGGGTTTCTCTACGAGCAGTACTTC. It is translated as CSVGPGTGFLYEQYF.

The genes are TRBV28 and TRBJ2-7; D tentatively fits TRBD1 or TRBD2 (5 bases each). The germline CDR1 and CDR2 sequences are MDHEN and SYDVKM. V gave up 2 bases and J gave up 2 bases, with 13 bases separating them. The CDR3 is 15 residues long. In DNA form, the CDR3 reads TGTGCCAGCAGTTTACTCGTAGGGACCACCTACGAGCAGTACTTC. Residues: CASSLLVGTTYEQYF.

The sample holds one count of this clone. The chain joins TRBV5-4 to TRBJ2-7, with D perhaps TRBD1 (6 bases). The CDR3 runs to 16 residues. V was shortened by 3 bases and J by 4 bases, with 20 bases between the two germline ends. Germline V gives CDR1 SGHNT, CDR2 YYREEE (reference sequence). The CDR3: CASSSPGASHHYEQYF. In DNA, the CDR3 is TGTGCCAGCAGCTCCCCAGGGGCCTCTCATCATTACGAGCAGTACTTC.

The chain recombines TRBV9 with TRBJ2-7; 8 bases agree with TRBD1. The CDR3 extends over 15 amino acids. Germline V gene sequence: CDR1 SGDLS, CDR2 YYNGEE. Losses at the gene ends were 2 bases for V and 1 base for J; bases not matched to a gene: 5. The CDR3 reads CASSVSGTGSYEQYF. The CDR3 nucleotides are TGTGCCAGCAGCGTTTCCGGGACAGGATCCTACGAGCAGTACTTC.

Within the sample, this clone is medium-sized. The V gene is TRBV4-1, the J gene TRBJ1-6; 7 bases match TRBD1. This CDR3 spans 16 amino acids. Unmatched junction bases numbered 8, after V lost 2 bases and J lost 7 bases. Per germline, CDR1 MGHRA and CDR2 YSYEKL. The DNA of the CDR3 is TGCGCCAGCAGCCAAACTACCGGGACAGAAAATTCACCCCTCCACTTT. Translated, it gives CASSQTTGTENSPLHF.

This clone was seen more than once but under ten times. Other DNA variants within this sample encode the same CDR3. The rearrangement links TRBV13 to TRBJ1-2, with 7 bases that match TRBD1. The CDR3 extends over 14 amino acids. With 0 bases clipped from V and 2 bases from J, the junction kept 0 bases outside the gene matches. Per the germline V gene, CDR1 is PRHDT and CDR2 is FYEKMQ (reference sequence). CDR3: CASSLGTGNYGYTF. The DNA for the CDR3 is TGTGCCAGCAGCTTAGGGACAGGGAACTATGGCTACACCTTC. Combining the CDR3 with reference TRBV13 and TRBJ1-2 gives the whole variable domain AAGVIQSPRHLIKEKRETATLKCYPIPRHDTVYWYQQGPGQDPQFLISFYEKMQSDKGSIPDRFSAQQFSDYHSELNMSSLELGDSALYFCASSLGTGNYGYTFGSGTRLTVV.

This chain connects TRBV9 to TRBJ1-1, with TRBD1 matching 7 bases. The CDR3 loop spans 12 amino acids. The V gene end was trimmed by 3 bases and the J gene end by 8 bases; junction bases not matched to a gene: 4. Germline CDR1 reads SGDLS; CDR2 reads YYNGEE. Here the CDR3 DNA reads TGTGCCAGCAGCGCTACAGGGGCGGAAGCTTTCTTT. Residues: CASSATGAEAFF.

CDR3 sequence (DNA): TGTGCCAGCAGCCGGGATGAGTACGAGCAGTACTTC. It encodes CASSRDEYEQYF. The V and J genes are TRBV28 and TRBJ2-7; TRBD2 might be the D (5 bases). The CDR3 is made up of 12 amino acids. Germline V gives CDR1 MDHEN, CDR2 SYDVKM. The V and J ends lost 6 bases and 4 bases respectively, with 10 bases between them.

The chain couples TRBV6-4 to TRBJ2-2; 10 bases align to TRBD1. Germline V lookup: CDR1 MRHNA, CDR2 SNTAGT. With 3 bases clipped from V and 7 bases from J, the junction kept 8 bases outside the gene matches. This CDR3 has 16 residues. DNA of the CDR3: TGTGCCAGCAGTGAAGCGCGGACAGGGGGTGTCGGGGAGCTGTTTTTT. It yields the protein CASSEARTGGVGELFF.

The CDR3 sequence is CASSFAEARTQYF. CDR3 DNA sequence: TGTGCCAGCAGCTTTGCCGAGGCGCGGACCCAGTACTTC. The V gene is TRBV5-4, the J gene TRBJ2-5; D gene uncertain. Germline assignment: CDR1 SGHNT and CDR2 YYREEE (reference sequence). The CDR3 covers 13 residues. V gave up 2 bases and J gave up 7 bases, with 12 bases separating them.

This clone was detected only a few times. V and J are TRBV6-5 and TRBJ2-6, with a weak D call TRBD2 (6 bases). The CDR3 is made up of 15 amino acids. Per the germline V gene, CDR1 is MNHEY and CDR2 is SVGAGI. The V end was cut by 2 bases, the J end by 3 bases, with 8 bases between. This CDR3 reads CASSYGGDGANVLTF. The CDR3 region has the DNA TGTGCCAGCAGTTACGGAGGGGATGGGGCCAACGTCCTGACTTTC.

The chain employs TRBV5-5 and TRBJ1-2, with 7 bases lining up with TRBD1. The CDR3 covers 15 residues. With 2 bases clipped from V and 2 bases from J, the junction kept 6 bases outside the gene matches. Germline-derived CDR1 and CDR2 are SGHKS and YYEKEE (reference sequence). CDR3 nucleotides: TGTGCCAGCAGCTTCCGGACAGGCCTCAACTATGGCTACACCTTC. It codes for CASSFRTGLNYGYTF.

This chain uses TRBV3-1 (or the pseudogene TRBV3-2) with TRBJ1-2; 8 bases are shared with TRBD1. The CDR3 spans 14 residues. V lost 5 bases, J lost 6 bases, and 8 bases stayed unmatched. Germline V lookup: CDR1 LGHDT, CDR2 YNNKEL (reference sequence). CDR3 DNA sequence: TGTGCCAGCAGCTATGGACAGGGAGGCGATGGCTACACCTTC. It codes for CASSYGQGGDGYTF.

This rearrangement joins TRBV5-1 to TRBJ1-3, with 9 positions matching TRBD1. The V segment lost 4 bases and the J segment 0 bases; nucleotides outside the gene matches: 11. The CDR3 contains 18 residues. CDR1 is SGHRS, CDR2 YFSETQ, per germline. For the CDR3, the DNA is TGCGCCAGCAGCCCGGAAGGGACAGGGCATACCTCTGGAAACACCATATATTTT. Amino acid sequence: CASSPEGTGHTSGNTIYF. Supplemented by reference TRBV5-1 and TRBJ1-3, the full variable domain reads KAGVTQTPRYLIKTRGQQVTLSCSPISGHRSVSWYQQTPGQGLQFLFEYFSETQRNKGNFPGRFSGRQFSNSRSEMNVSTLELGDSALYLCASSPEGTGHTSGNTIYFGEGSWLTVV.

CDR3 residues: CASSLVVGPYEQYF. CDR3 nucleotides: TGTGCCAGCAGCTTAGTTGTGGGCCCCTACGAGCAGTACTTC. V is TRBV7-9 and J is TRBJ2-7; D remains ambiguous. Trimming removed 1 base at V and 2 bases at J, with 9 bases between. The CDR3 contains 14 residues. Per the germline V gene, CDR1 is SEHNR and CDR2 is FQNEAQ (reference sequence).

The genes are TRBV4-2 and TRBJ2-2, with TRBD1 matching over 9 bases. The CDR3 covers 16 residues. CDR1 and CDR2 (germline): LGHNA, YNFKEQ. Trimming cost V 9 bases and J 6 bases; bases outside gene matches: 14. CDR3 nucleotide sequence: TGTGCCAGTACCCATTCTACAGGGGGCTTGGCCGGGGAGCTGTTTTTT. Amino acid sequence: CASTHSTGGLAGELFF.

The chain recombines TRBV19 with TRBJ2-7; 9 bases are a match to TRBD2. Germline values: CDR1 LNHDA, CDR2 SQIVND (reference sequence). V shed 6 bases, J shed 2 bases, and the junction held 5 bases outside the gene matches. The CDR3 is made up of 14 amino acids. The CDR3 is CASSDLAGTYEQYF. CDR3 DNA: TGTGCCAGTAGCGATCTAGCGGGGACCTACGAGCAGTACTTC.

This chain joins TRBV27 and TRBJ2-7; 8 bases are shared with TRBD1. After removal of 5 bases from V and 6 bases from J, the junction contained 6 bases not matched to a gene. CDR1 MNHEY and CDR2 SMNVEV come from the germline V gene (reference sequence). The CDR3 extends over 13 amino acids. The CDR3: CASSLGQAPEQYF. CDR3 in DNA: TGTGCCAGCAGTCTGGGACAGGCTCCCGAGCAGTACTTC.

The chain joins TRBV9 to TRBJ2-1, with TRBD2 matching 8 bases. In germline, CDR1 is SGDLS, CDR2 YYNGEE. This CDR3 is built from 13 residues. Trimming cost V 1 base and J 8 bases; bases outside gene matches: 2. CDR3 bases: TGTGCCAGCAGCGTACGAGCGGGGGATGAGCAGTTCTTC. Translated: CASSVRAGDEQFF.

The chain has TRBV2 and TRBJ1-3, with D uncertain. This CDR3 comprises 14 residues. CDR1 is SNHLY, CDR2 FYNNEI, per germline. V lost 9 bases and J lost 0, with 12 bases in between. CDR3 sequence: CASSQVFSGNTIYF. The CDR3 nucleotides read TGTGCCAGTTCTCAGGTATTCTCTGGAAACACCATATATTTT.

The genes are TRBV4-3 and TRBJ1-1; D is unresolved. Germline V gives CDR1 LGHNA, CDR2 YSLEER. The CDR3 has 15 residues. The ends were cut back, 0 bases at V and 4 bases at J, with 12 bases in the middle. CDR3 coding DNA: TGCGCCAGCAGCCAAGAGGGCAGTTCCCTCACTGAAGCTTTCTTT. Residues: CASSQEGSSLTEAFF.

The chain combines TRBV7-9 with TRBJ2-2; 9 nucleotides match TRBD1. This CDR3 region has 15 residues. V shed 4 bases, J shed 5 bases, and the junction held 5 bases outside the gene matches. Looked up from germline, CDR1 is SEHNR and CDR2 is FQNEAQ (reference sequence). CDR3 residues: CASSYGDRDTGELFF. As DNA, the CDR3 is TGTGCCAGCAGCTACGGGGACAGGGATACCGGGGAGCTGTTTTTT.

The DNA for the CDR3 is TGTGCCAGCAGTTTTCCGCCCAATGAGCAGTTCTTC. Translating gives CASSFPPNEQFF. J is TRBJ2-1 and V is TRBV6-2 or TRBV6-3; D unclear. The CDR3 has 12 amino acids. The germline V gene has CDR1 MNHEY and CDR2 SVGEGT. V lost 4 bases, J lost 6 bases, and 7 bases lay in between.

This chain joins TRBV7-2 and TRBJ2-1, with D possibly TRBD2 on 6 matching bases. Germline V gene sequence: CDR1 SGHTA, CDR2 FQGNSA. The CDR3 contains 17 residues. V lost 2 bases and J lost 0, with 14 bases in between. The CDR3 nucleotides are TGTGCCAGCAGCTTATGGTTGGCGGGGAGCTCCTACAATGAGCAGTTCTTC. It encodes CASSLWLAGSSYNEQFF.

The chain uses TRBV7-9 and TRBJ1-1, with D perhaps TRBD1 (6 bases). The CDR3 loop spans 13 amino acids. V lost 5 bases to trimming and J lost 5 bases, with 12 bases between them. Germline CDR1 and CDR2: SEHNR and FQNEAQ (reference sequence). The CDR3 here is CASSHQGRTEAFF. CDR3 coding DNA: TGTGCCAGCAGCCACCAGGGGAGGACTGAAGCTTTCTTT.

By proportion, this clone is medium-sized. The CDR3 coding sequence is TGTGCCATCAGTGACTCTACACCGAACACTGAAGCTTTCTTT. The encoded protein is CAISDSTPNTEAFF. The chain is built from TRBV10-3 and TRBJ1-1; D is ambiguous. This CDR3 spans 14 amino acids. Germline V gene sequence: CDR1 ENHRY, CDR2 SYGVKD. Trimming took 3 bases from V and 1 from J, leaving 9 bases between them.

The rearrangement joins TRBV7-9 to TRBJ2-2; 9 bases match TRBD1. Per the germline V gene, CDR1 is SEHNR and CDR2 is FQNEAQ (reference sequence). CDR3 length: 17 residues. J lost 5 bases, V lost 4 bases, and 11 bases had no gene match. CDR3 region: CASSWGPGQGSTGELFF. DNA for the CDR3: TGTGCCAGCAGCTGGGGCCCGGGACAGGGTTCGACCGGGGAGCTGTTTTTT.

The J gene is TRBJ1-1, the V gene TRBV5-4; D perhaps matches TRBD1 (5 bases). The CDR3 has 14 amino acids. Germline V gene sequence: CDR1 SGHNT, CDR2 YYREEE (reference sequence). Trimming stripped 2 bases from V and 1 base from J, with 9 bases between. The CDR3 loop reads CASSFGTGNTEAFF. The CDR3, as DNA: TGTGCCAGCAGCTTTGGGACGGGGAACACTGAAGCTTTCTTT.

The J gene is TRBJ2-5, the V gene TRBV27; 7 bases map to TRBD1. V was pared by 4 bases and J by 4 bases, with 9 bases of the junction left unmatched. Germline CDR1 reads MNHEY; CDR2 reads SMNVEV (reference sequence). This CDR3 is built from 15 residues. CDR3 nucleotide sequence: TGTGCCAGCAGTTCCAACAGGGGTGGGGGAGAGACCCAGTACTTC. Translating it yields CASSSNRGGGETQYF.

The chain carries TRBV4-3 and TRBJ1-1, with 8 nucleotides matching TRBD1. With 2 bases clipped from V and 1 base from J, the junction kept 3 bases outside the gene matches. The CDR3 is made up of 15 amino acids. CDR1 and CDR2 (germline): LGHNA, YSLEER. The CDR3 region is CASSQTDRENTEAFF. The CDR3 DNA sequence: TGCGCCAGCAGCCAAACGGACAGGGAGAACACTGAAGCTTTCTTT.

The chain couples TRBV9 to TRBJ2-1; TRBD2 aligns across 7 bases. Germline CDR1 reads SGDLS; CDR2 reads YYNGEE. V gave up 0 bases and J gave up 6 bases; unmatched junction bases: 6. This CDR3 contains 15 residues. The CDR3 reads CASSVGGTSVNEQFF. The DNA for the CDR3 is TGTGCCAGCAGCGTAGGCGGAACTAGCGTCAATGAGCAGTTCTTC.

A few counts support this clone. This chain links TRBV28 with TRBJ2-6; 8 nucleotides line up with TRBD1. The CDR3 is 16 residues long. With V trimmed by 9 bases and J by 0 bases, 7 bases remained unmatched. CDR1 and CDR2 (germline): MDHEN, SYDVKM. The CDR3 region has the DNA TGTGCCAGTGCCACAGGGGGTGTCTCTGGGGCCAACGTCCTGACTTTC. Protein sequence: CASATGGVSGANVLTF. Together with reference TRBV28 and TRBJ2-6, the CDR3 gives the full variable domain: DVKVTQSSRYLVKRTGEKVFLECVQDMDHENMFWYRQDPGLGLRLIYFSYDVKMKEKGDIPEGYSVSREKKERFSLILESASTNQTSMYLCASATGGVSGANVLTFGAGSRLTVL.